Following are 25 T cell receptor beta chains from one sample sequenced in a study of shared clonotypes between healthy human individuals. Libraries were prepared by immunoSEQ multiplex PCR; TCRdb keeps only in-frame clonotypes and omits some of them. This sample yields around 1.4 million clones, of which approximately 98.5% are seen a single time; 0.36% belongs to the top ten. Sequencing used naive CD4+ T cells sorted from blood. Sample subset: CD45RA+ positively selected. Source of these receptors: a man under 40 in good health.

The CDR3 coding sequence is TGTGCCAGCAGTCCGAGTACCGCCGGCTCCTACAATGAGCAGTTCTTC. Its protein is CASSPSTAGSYNEQFF. J is TRBJ2-1 and V is TRBV7-6; D not certain. Germline V gene data show CDR1 as SGHVS and CDR2 as FNYEAQ. The CDR3 sequence is 16 residues long. V was shortened by 6 bases and J by 0 bases, with 15 bases between the two germline ends.

V usage is TRBV5-4 and J usage is TRBJ2-6, with D unresolved. The CDR3 is 16 residues long. V lost 9 bases and J 0 bases, leaving 16 bases between the germline ends. Per germline, CDR1 SGHNT and CDR2 YYREEE (reference sequence). In nucleotides, the CDR3 is TGTGCCATCACCCTTCACTTTAGCTCTGGGGCCAACGTCCTGACTTTC. This translates into CAITLHFSSGANVLTF.

The chain links TRBV5-1 to TRBJ1-5, with 10 bases matching TRBD1. Unmatched junction bases numbered 2, after V lost 0 bases and J lost 2 bases. Germline V gene sequence: CDR1 SGHRS, CDR2 YFSETQ. The CDR3 consists of 16 residues. In nucleotides, the CDR3 is TGCGCCAGCAGCTTGGCCGGGACAGGGGGCAATCAGCCCCAGCATTTT. Translated, it gives CASSLAGTGGNQPQHF.

The sample holds one count of this clone. The chain combines TRBV27 with TRBJ2-2; D is ambiguous. The V gene's germline CDR1 is MNHEY and CDR2 SMNVEV (reference sequence). Trimming took 6 bases from V and 0 from J, leaving 11 bases between them. The CDR3 contains 15 residues. CDR3 nucleotide sequence: TGTGCCAGCAGCCCCAGGTTGGCGAACACCGGGGAGCTGTTTTTT. This translates into CASSPRLANTGELFF.

This chain joins TRBV21-1 and TRBJ1-5; the D call of TRBD1 is as the table states it, not checked on the DNA. TRBV21-1 is flagged as a pseudogene. There are 17 residues in the CDR3. The CDR3 loop reads CAIKPSHSRLYNQPQHF. The CDR3 DNA reads as TGTGCCATCAAACCGAGTCACAGTCGGCTTTACAATCAGCCCCAGCATTTT.

V is TRBV7-9 and J is TRBJ2-3; 9 nucleotides line up with TRBD1. V trimming: 1 base; J trimming: 8 bases; junction bases outside the gene matches: 16. The germline CDR1 and CDR2 sequences are SEHNR and FQNEAQ (reference sequence). The CDR3 extends over 18 amino acids. CDR3 protein: CASSLVWDPGQGRGTQYF. The CDR3 DNA sequence: TGTGCCAGCAGCTTAGTATGGGATCCGGGACAGGGACGTGGTACGCAGTATTTT.

V is TRBV18 and J is TRBJ2-1; TRBD2 agrees at 10 bases. The CDR3 spans 17 residues. Germline V CDR1 and CDR2: KGHSH, LQKENI. V lost 2 bases, J lost 7 bases, and 11 bases stayed unmatched. The CDR3, as DNA: TGTGCCAGCTCACCATTGACTAGCGGGCTCTATGGAAATGAGCAGTTCTTC. Protein product: CASSPLTSGLYGNEQFF.

This chain connects TRBV7-8 to TRBJ1-1; no definite D call. The CDR3 runs 14 residues. CDR1 SGHVS and CDR2 FQNEAQ come from the germline V gene. The ends were cut back, 4 bases at V and 0 bases at J, with 9 bases in the middle. CDR3 nucleotides: TGTGCCAGCAGCTCGAGTGAGGTGAACACTGAAGCTTTCTTT. Translation gives CASSSSEVNTEAFF.

The chain links TRBV18 to TRBJ2-7; possible D gene TRBD2, 5 bases. Germline assignment: CDR1 KGHSH and CDR2 LQKENI. V lost 0 bases, J lost 5 bases, and 17 bases lay in between. The CDR3 runs 16 residues. The CDR3 DNA follows: TGTGCCAGCTCACCACCGGTGCTGAGGGATTTCAACGAGCAGTACTTC. Translation: CASSPPVLRDFNEQYF.

The gene calls are TRBV7-2 and TRBJ2-7; possible D gene TRBD1, 5 bases. Germline V gives CDR1 SGHTA, CDR2 FQGNSA. Deletions cut 2 bases from V and 0 bases from J, with 11 bases between. The CDR3 sequence is 15 residues long. The CDR3 DNA follows: TGTGCCAGCAGCTTAAGGGGCAGCACCTCCTACGAGCAGTACTTC. Residues: CASSLRGSTSYEQYF.

This chain uses TRBV12-2 with TRBJ2-1; TRBD2 is taken as the D call from the table, unchecked against the DNA. TRBV12-2 is assigned pseudogene status. The CDR3 loop spans 16 amino acids. In nucleotides, the CDR3 is TGTGCAAGTCGCCCCCCACTAGCGACCGTTTACAATGAGCAGTTCTTC. Translation: CASRPPLATVYNEQFF.

The V call is TRBV27, the J call TRBJ2-1; 14 nucleotides agree with TRBD2. The CDR3 consists of 17 residues. Germline loops: CDR1 MNHEY, CDR2 SMNVEV (reference sequence). V gave up 5 bases and J gave up 7 bases; unmatched junction bases: 10. The chain's CDR3 is CASSLRLAGGVSNEQFF. In DNA, the CDR3 is TGTGCCAGCAGTCTCCGACTAGCGGGAGGGGTTTCGAATGAGCAGTTCTTC.

The chain couples TRBV28 to TRBJ1-4; 7 nucleotides match TRBD1. Trimming took 6 bases from V and 4 from J; bases not matched to a gene: 8. Germline CDR1 is MDHEN and CDR2 is SYDVKM. This CDR3 spans 15 amino acids. This CDR3 reads CASSTYRDSNEKLFF. The CDR3, as DNA: TGTGCCAGCAGCACATACCGGGACAGTAATGAAAAACTGTTTTTT.

The chain recombines TRBV7-9 with TRBJ1-2, with a tentative D call TRBD1 (5 bases). The CDR3 loop spans 16 amino acids. V was trimmed by 5 bases and J by 6 bases, leaving 22 bases between them. Germline-derived CDR1 and CDR2 are SEHNR and FQNEAQ (reference sequence). The CDR3: CASSQLGRLVEDGYTF. The CDR3 coding sequence is TGTGCCAGCAGCCAACTGGGACGACTGGTGGAGGATGGCTACACCTTC.

The chain links TRBV7-2 to TRBJ1-2; D uncertain. From germline, CDR1 is SGHTA and CDR2 FQGNSA. V lost 4 bases and J 4 bases, leaving 7 bases between the germline ends. This CDR3 is built from 12 residues. The chain's CDR3 is CASSSLPYGYTF. CDR3 sequence (DNA): TGTGCCAGCAGCTCACTCCCCTATGGCTACACCTTC.

V and J are TRBV11-3 and TRBJ2-3; the match to TRBD2 covers 11 bases. The CDR3 runs 18 residues. CDR1 is SGHNT, CDR2 YENEEA, per germline. Trimming took 1 base from V and 0 from J; bases not matched to a gene: 6. The CDR3 protein is CASSLGGTSGASTDTQYF. The CDR3 nucleotides are TGTGCCAGCAGCTTAGGTGGGACTAGCGGAGCTAGCACAGATACGCAGTATTTT. Looking up the rest from reference TRBV11-3 and TRBJ2-3 gives the full variable domain: EAGVVQSPRYKIIEKKQPVAFWCNPISGHNTLYWYLQNLGQGPELLIRYENEEAVDDSQLPKDRFSAERLKGVDSTLKIQPAELGDSAVYLCASSLGGTSGASTDTQYFGPGTRLTVL.

This clone was observed once. This chain connects TRBV5-1 to TRBJ2-7, with TRBD2 matching over 11 bases. Germline loops: CDR1 SGHRS, CDR2 YFSETQ. The CDR3 sequence is 16 residues long. Trimming cost V 1 base and J 7 bases; bases outside gene matches: 10. As DNA, the CDR3 is TGCGCCAGCAGCTTGCCGGGGACTAGCGGTACCAGTGAGCAGTACTTC. Its translation: CASSLPGTSGTSEQYF.

The chain is built from TRBV5-1 and TRBJ1-1; 7 bases are a match to TRBD1. Germline V gene lookup returns CDR1 SGHRS and CDR2 YFSETQ. The V gene end was trimmed by 4 bases and the J gene end by 0 bases; junction bases not matched to a gene: 6. The CDR3 runs 15 residues. CDR3 nucleotides: TGCGCCAGCAGCCTATTAGGACAGGTGAACACTGAAGCTTTCTTT. Translating gives CASSLLGQVNTEAFF.

The chain combines TRBV6-1 with TRBJ2-6; possible D gene TRBD2, 5 bases. Germline V CDR1 and CDR2: MNHNS, SASEGT. V was clipped by 6 bases and J by 1 base, with 10 bases between them. The CDR3 is made up of 15 amino acids. The CDR3 here is CASRTGTSGANVLTF. Here the CDR3 DNA reads TGTGCCAGCAGGACGGGAACTTCTGGGGCCAACGTCCTGACTTTC.

The V gene is TRBV29-1, the J gene TRBJ2-1; D is uncertain. Germline CDR1 and CDR2: SQVTM and ANQGSEA. Trimming pared 6 bases from V and 1 base from J, leaving 13 bases between. CDR3 length: 14 amino acids. The DNA of the CDR3 is TGCAGCGTCCCTTCCCTCCCATCCTACAATGAGCAGTTCTTC. It yields the protein CSVPSLPSYNEQFF.

V is TRBV6-6 and J is TRBJ1-5; TRBD1 matches 7 bases. J gave up 2 bases and V 8 bases, and 12 bases lay outside the gene matches. This CDR3 contains 16 residues. The germline gives CDR1 MNHNY, CDR2 SVGAGI (reference sequence). The CDR3, as DNA: TGTGCCAGCTGTAGATCTCGACAGGGAGGCAATCAGCCCCAGCATTTT. Amino acid sequence: CASCRSRQGGNQPQHF.

The V gene is TRBV28, the J gene TRBJ2-7, with unresolved D. Trimming removed 2 bases from V and 0 bases from J, with 14 bases in between. The V gene's germline CDR1 is MDHEN and CDR2 SYDVKM. The CDR3 is made up of 16 amino acids. The CDR3 region has the DNA TGTGCCAGCAGTTTACCAATCCCCAGGAGCTCCTACGAGCAGTACTTC. Protein sequence: CASSLPIPRSSYEQYF. The variable domain in full, completed from reference TRBV28 and TRBJ2-7, reads DVKVTQSSRYLVKRTGEKVFLECVQDMDHENMFWYRQDPGLGLRLIYFSYDVKMKEKGDIPEGYSVSREKKERFSLILESASTNQTSMYLCASSLPIPRSSYEQYFGPGTRLTVT.

This clone was detected once. CDR3 sequence (DNA): TGCGCCAGCACACAGGCGGGAGGTACGCAGTATTTT. Its protein product is CASTQAGGTQYF. V is TRBV10-2 and J is TRBJ2-3; the match to TRBD2 covers 8 bases. From germline, CDR1 is WSHSY and CDR2 SAAADI. J gave up 8 bases and V 7 bases, and 5 bases lay outside the gene matches. The CDR3 consists of 12 residues.

Worth noting for this clone: Other DNA sequences in this sample translate to the same CDR3. This chain links TRBV18 with TRBJ2-7; 7 positions agree with TRBD1. The CDR3 spans 14 residues. The junction had 4 bases not matched to a gene; V was cut back by 3 bases and J by 2 bases. Per germline, CDR1 KGHSH and CDR2 LQKENI. The CDR3 region has the DNA TGTGCCAGCTCACCGAGGGACAGAACCTACGAGCAGTACTTC. The encoded protein is CASSPRDRTYEQYF. The full variable domain, rest sourced from reference TRBV18 and TRBJ2-7, is NAGVMQNPRHLVRRRGQEARLRCSPMKGHSHVYWYRQLPEEGLKFMVYLQKENIIDESGMPKERFSAEFPKEGPSILRIQQVVRGDSAAYFCASSPRDRTYEQYFGPGTRLTVT.

This CDR3 is CASSPLGGVDGYTF. CDR3 nucleotide sequence: TGCGCCAGCAGCCCCCTGGGGGGGGTGGATGGCTACACCTTC. The chain uses TRBV5-1 and TRBJ1-2; D possibly corresponds to TRBD1 (5 bases). V was cut by 4 bases and J by 6 bases, with 16 bases left in between. From germline, CDR1 is SGHRS and CDR2 YFSETQ. This CDR3 has 14 amino acids.